The 13 T cell receptor beta chains given below trace back to one sample, sequenced in a study of blood T cell repertoires in COVID-19. Sequencing was performed with immunoSEQ multiplex PCR; in TCRdb, only in-frame clones are kept and a portion is missing. Of 200,000 to 250,000 clones listed, about four fifths are singletons. The material sequenced was PBMCs or T cells enriched from blood (not recorded which). These receptors came from a woman aged 50 to 60 who had been exposed to COVID-19.

V usage is TRBV12-3 or TRBV12-4 and J usage is TRBJ1-1; TRBD1 might be the D (6 bases). V lost 6 bases to trimming and J lost 4 bases, with 12 bases between them. CDR3 length: 13 amino acids. CDR3 nucleotides: TGTGCCAGCAGGAAAAGGGGGAGCACTGAAGCTTTCTTT. It translates to CASRKRGSTEAFF.

The J gene is TRBJ1-1, the V gene TRBV18; D not resolved. This CDR3 is built from 14 residues. Trimming left V 3 bases short and J 1 base short, with 9 bases between. Germline V lookup: CDR1 KGHSH, CDR2 LQKENI. DNA for the CDR3: TGTGCCAGCTCACCCCTCGGGGAGAACACTGAAGCTTTCTTT. Translation: CASSPLGENTEAFF.

The V gene is TRBV7-8, the J gene TRBJ1-5, with 7 bases lining up with TRBD1. The germline V gene has CDR1 SGHVS and CDR2 FQNEAQ. The V gene end was trimmed by 4 bases and the J gene end by 7 bases; junction bases not matched to a gene: 10. This CDR3 has 15 residues. CDR3 region: CASSSEGQTVQPQHF. The DNA for the CDR3 is TGTGCCAGCAGCTCGGAGGGACAGACCGTACAGCCCCAGCATTTT.

The chain joins TRBV10-1 to TRBJ2-7; D unresolved. The CDR3 has 13 amino acids. Trimming left V 3 bases short and J 0 bases short, with 6 bases between. The germline CDR1 and CDR2 sequences are WNHNN and SYGVQD (reference sequence). This chain's CDR3 is CASSEDISYEQYF. Here the CDR3 DNA reads TGCGCCAGCAGTGAAGACATCTCCTACGAGCAGTACTTC.

The rearrangement joins TRBV4-2 to TRBJ2-3; the match to TRBD2 covers 7 bases. Germline V gives CDR1 LGHNA, CDR2 YNFKEQ. CDR3 length: 15 residues. The V gene end was trimmed by 1 base and the J gene end by 3 bases; junction bases not matched to a gene: 4. CDR3 sequence: CASSQVAGGTDTQYF. CDR3 nucleotides: TGTGCCAGCAGCCAAGTCGCCGGGGGGACAGATACGCAGTATTTT.

The J gene is TRBJ1-5, the V gene TRBV6-5; D may be TRBD1 (5 bases). The CDR3 is 13 amino acids. CDR1 is MNHEY, CDR2 SVGAGI, per germline. Trimming pared 5 bases from V and 3 bases from J, leaving 8 bases between. CDR3 sequence: CASSRTFNQPQHF. In DNA, the CDR3 is TGTGCCAGCAGTCGGACATTCAATCAGCCCCAGCATTTT.

This clone was observed a single time. The V and J genes are TRBV3-1 (or the pseudogene TRBV3-2) and TRBJ2-1, with D uncertain. V was shortened by 2 bases and J by 3 bases, with 8 bases between the two germline ends. The V gene's germline CDR1 is LGHDT and CDR2 YNNKEL (reference sequence). The CDR3 length is 14 residues. The CDR3 is CASSQQKIYNEQFF. DNA of the CDR3: TGTGCCAGCAGCCAACAGAAGATCTACAATGAGCAGTTCTTC.

In this sample, this clone turned up once. The rearrangement links TRBV19 to TRBJ1-6; 7 bases align to TRBD1. The junction had 6 bases not matched to a gene; V was cut back by 4 bases and J by 6 bases. The CDR3 covers 15 residues. Per germline, CDR1 LNHDA and CDR2 SQIVND (reference sequence). Written as DNA, the CDR3 is TGTGCCAGTAGTACACAGGGGCCCCCTAATTCACCCCTCCACTTT. Translated, it gives CASSTQGPPNSPLHF.

The chain joins TRBV5-6 to TRBJ1-2; D gene unclear. There are 14 residues in the CDR3. Between the trimmed V and J ends, which lost 0 bases and 1 base, there was a span of 7 bases. Germline assignment: CDR1 SGHDT and CDR2 YYEEEE. Written as DNA, the CDR3 is TGTGCCAGCAGCTTGGGGACTGTTAACTATGGCTACACCTTC. It codes for CASSLGTVNYGYTF.

The chain employs TRBV5-6 and TRBJ1-2; D gene uncertain. V lost 2 bases and J lost 5, with 19 bases in between. Germline-derived CDR1 and CDR2 are SGHDT and YYEEEE. This CDR3 region has 16 residues. The CDR3 protein is CASSFRNTDHGYGYTF. CDR3 in DNA: TGTGCCAGCAGCTTCAGGAACACGGATCATGGGTATGGCTACACCTTC.

The chain employs TRBV7-9 and TRBJ1-2, with TRBD1 matching 7 bases. The trim removed 5 bases at V and 5 bases at J, leaving 8 bases unmatched. Germline V gene data show CDR1 as SEHNR and CDR2 as FQNEAQ (reference sequence). The length of the CDR3 is 14 residues. CDR3 nucleotide sequence: TGTGCCAGCAGCCCGACAGGGCCTTATTATGGCTACACCTTC. It specifies CASSPTGPYYGYTF.

J is TRBJ2-3 and V is TRBV13; 9 bases are a match to TRBD2. The CDR3 runs 16 residues. The germline gives CDR1 PRHDT, CDR2 FYEKMQ (reference sequence). J lost 1 base, V lost 4 bases, and 6 bases had no gene match. The CDR3 nucleotides read TGTGCCAGCAGCTACCCAAGCGGGGGGCGCACAGATACGCAGTATTTT. This encodes CASSYPSGGRTDTQYF.

J is TRBJ1-3 and V is TRBV25-1; TRBD1 matches 8 bases. Germline trimming cut 6 bases from V and 3 bases from J; bases unmatched to any gene: 4. Germline values: CDR1 MGHDK, CDR2 SYGVNS. The CDR3 sequence is 14 residues long. This chain's CDR3 is CASRGTGGGNTIYF. CDR3 bases: TGTGCCAGCAGGGGAACAGGGGGTGGAAACACCATATATTTT.